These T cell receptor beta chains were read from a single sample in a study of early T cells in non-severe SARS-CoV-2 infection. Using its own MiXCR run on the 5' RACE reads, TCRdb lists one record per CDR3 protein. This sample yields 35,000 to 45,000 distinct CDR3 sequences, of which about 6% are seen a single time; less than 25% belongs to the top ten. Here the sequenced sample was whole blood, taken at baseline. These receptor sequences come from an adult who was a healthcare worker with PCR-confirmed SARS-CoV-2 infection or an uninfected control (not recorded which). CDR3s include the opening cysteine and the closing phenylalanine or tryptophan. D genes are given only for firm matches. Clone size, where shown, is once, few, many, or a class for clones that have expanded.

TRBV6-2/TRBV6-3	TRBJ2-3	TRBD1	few	TGTGCCAGCAGTAGGGACAGGGGAGAAGATACGCAGTATTTT	CASSRDRGEDTQYF
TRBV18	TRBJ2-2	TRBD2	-	TGTGCCAGCTCACGGAACGCGCCTAGCGGCTATAGGAACACCGGGGAGCAGTTTTTT	CASSRNAPSGYRNTGEQFF
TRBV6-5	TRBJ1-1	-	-	TGTGCCAGCAGTTACGGGGGACGGGAAGCTTTCTTT	CASSYGGREAFF
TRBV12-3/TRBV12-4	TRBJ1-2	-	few	TGTGCCAGCAGTTTAGACAGGCTCTATGGCTACACCTTC	CASSLDRLYGYTF
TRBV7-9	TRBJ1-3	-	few	TGTGCCAGCAGTAGGGAAGGGAACACCATATATTTT	CASSREGNTIYF
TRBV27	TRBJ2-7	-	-	TGTGCCAGCAGCTATACAAGCTCCTACGAGCAGTACTTC	CASSYTSSYEQYF
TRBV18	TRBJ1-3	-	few	TGTGCCAGCTCACCAGGCTCGGGGGGATACTCTGGAAACACCATATATTTT	CASSPGSGGYSGNTIYF
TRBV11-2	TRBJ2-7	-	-	TGTGCCAGCAGCTTCGGCAGGGCTTACGAGCAGTACTTC	CASSFGRAYEQYF
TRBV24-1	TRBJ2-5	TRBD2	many	TGTGCCACCAGTGAAAGCGGGGAAGAGACCCAGTACTTC	CATSESGEETQYF
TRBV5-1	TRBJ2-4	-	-	TGCGCCAGCAGCTTGGCCGGGCTAGCGAGGAACATTCAGTACTTC	CASSLAGLARNIQYF
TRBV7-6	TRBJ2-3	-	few	TGTGCCAGCAGCTTAGTTACGGGATCCCTCATCAGCACAGATACGCAGTATTTT	CASSLVTGSLISTDTQYF
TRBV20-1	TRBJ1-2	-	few	TGCAGTGCTAAAGGTTATGGCTACACCTTC	CSAKGYGYTF
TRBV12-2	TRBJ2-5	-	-	TGTGCAAGTCGCTTCCCCACAGGGCCTGAACAAGAGACCCAGTACTTC	CASRFPTGPEQETQYF
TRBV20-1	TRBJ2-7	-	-	TGCAGTGCTCGCCCTTTCAGCGGAGAGCAGTACTTC	CSARPFSGEQYF
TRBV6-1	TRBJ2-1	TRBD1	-	TGTGCCAGCCGTACAGGGGGCTCACTCAATGAGCAGTTCTTC	CASRTGGSLNEQFF
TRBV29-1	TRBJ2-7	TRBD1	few	TGCAGCGCCGGGACAGGACGCCTCTACGAGCAGTACTTC	CSAGTGRLYEQYF
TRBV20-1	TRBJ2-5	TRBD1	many	TGCAGTGGTAAACCGGGACAGGGATTAGGGACCCAGTACTTC	CSGKPGQGLGTQYF
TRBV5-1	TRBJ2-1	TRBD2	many	TGCGCCAGCAGCTCCGGACTAGCGGGGACCAATGAGCAGTTCTTC	CASSSGLAGTNEQFF
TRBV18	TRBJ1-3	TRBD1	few	TGTGCCAGCTCACACTACGACAGGGGAACTGGAAACACCATATATTTT	CASSHYDRGTGNTIYF
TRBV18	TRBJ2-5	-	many	TGTGCCAGCTCACCAGAGATTCGGCAAGAGACCCAGTACTTC	CASSPEIRQETQYF
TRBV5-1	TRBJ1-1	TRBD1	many	TGCGCCAGCAGCCAAAAGACAGGGCAAACTGAAGCTTTCTTT	CASSQKTGQTEAFF
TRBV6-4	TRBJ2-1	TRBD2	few	TGTGCCAGCAGTGACGCGGGGGGGTACAATGAGCAGTTCTTC	CASSDAGGYNEQFF
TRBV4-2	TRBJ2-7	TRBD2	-	TGTGCCAGCAGCCATCAGACCGGGACTAGCCTTAGGGAGCAGTACTTC	CASSHQTGTSLREQYF